The present T cell receptor (beta chain) was sequenced within a study of CD8+CD57+ T cells in acquired aplastic anemia. Background on the study: CD4+ and CD8+ cells, once sorted, gave DNA averaging roughly 3 ug.

The ends were cut back, 5 bases at V and 2 bases at J, with 10 bases in the middle. The germline V gene has CDR1 LNHDA and CDR2 SQIVND (reference sequence). This CDR3 has 15 residues. All patients picked for sequencing had shown, by flow cytometry, an expansion of CD8+CD57+ cells. With no exception, the patients had severe acquired aplastic anemia. Genomic DNA constituted the template upon which TCR beta VDJ and CDR3 profiling was performed. TCRdb reprocessed the reads with MiXCR, giving one entry per CDR3 protein. The data contain about 41,000 distinct CDR3 sequences, roughly 63% of them singletons. The sequenced sample consisted of sorted CD4+, CD8+, or CD8+CD57+ T cells (not recorded which) from PBMCs. The V call is TRBV19, the J call TRBJ2-6; possible D gene TRBD1, 6 bases. The TCR comes from a human donor with aplastic anemia. The CDR3 DNA is TGTGCCAGTAGTGTGGCAGGGGCTGGGGCCAACGTCCTGACTTTC. This gives the protein CASSVAGAGANVLTF.